Below are 10 T cell receptor beta chains sequenced from a single sample in a study of blood T cells in healthy people across ages (dated by TCRdb to between 2015 and 2016). Receptor libraries were prepared by 5' RACE. The sequencing machine was an Illumina HiSeq 2500. A second roughly 6 to 11 cycle PCR used a sample-barcoded 5' primer and a J-beta primer mix. In-frame beta chains were kept once TCRdb had trimmed the public reads at Q25 with fastp and called clones with MiXCR. Each entry is one CDR3 protein sequence, shown with its most common DNA and genes. For this sample the table gives roughly 800,000 distinct CDR3 sequences, of which roughly 64% were detected only once. The top ten clones comprise around 20% of the sample. Sequenced input: blood. All receptors come from a man aged 25-45 years in good health.

The chain is built from TRBV5-1 and TRBJ2-1, with 9 nucleotides matching TRBD2. The CDR3 has 15 amino acids. V shed 8 bases and J 8 bases; nucleotides not matched to a gene: 14. Germline assignment: CDR1 SGHRS and CDR2 YFSETQ. CDR3 protein: CASTIEGLAYHEQFF. The CDR3 DNA is TGCGCCAGTACGATCGAAGGACTAGCGTACCATGAGCAGTTCTTC.

The chain employs TRBV7-2 and TRBJ1-1, with D perhaps matching TRBD1 (6 bases). Trimming removed 3 bases at V and 0 bases at J, with 26 bases between. CDR3 length: 20 amino acids. Per germline, CDR1 SGHTA and CDR2 FQGNSA. The CDR3 nucleotides read TGTGCCAGCAGCTTTTTATCCCGGGACACCCACTCCTACATGAACACTGAAGCTTTCTTT. Translating it yields CASSFLSRDTHSYMNTEAFF.

To note about this clonotype: Since a much larger clone is just one base distant, this may be a read error. The gene calls are TRBV29-1 and TRBJ2-7; weak D call: TRBD2 (6 bases). The CDR3 loop spans 12 amino acids. Trimming took off 6 bases at V and 7 bases at J, with 16 bases between the two ends. CDR1 is SQVTM, CDR2 ANQGSEA, per germline. DNA of the CDR3: TGCAGCGTGGGACTTTCGGACAATGAGCAGTACTTC. Protein sequence: CSVGLSDNEQYF.

The rearrangement links TRBV6-2 or TRBV6-3 to TRBJ2-6, with unresolved D. CDR1 and CDR2 (germline): MNHEY, SVGEGT. V dropped 6 bases and J dropped 0 bases, with 12 bases sitting between them. This CDR3 is built from 16 residues. This CDR3 is CASRPLPGSGANVLTF. The CDR3 DNA follows: TGTGCCAGCAGACCCCTCCCCGGCTCTGGGGCCAACGTCCTGACTTTC.

V usage is TRBV5-1 and J usage is TRBJ1-2; D gene uncertain. This CDR3 comprises 16 residues. Germline V gene lookup returns CDR1 SGHRS and CDR2 YFSETQ. Trimming left V 0 bases short and J 3 bases short, with 15 bases between. CDR3 DNA sequence: TGCGCCAGCAGCTTGGGAGAGGGAGTGACGGACTATGGCTACACCTTC. This gives the protein CASSLGEGVTDYGYTF. Looking up the rest from reference TRBV5-1 and TRBJ1-2 gives the full variable domain: KAGVTQTPRYLIKTRGQQVTLSCSPISGHRSVSWYQQTPGQGLQFLFEYFSETQRNKGNFPGRFSGRQFSNSRSEMNVSTLELGDSALYLCASSLGEGVTDYGYTFGSGTRLTVV.

This clonotype came up a few times. This rearrangement joins TRBV2 to TRBJ1-2; no clear D gene. Germline V gene data show CDR1 as SNHLY and CDR2 as FYNNEI. This CDR3 has 12 amino acids. Trimming removed 6 bases from V and 5 bases from J, with 10 bases in between. The CDR3 region has the DNA TGTGCCAGCAGCGGAGAGGTATATGGCTACACCTTC. Amino acid sequence: CASSGEVYGYTF.

This chain connects TRBV14 to TRBJ2-2; 7 bases agree with TRBD1. CDR1 is SGHDN and CDR2 is FVKESK in the germline V gene. The V gene end was trimmed by 4 bases and the J gene end by 5 bases; junction bases not matched to a gene: 7. The CDR3 spans 15 residues. The CDR3, as DNA: TGTGCCAGCAGCCCCTACAGGGGTTGGACCGGGGAGCTGTTTTTT. This encodes CASSPYRGWTGELFF.

This rearrangement joins TRBV12-3 or TRBV12-4 to TRBJ2-1; the D call may be TRBD1 or TRBD2 (5 bases each). Deletions cut 5 bases from V and 7 bases from J, with 18 bases between. The CDR3 runs to 15 residues. CDR3 nucleotide sequence: TGTGCCAGCAGTAAAACCGGGACCTCACGGAATGAGCAGTTCTTC. It codes for CASSKTGTSRNEQFF.

The chain is built from TRBV12-3 or TRBV12-4 and TRBJ1-2, with D uncertain. The CDR3 totals 15 residues. The V and J ends lost 5 bases and 0 bases respectively, with 13 bases between them. The CDR3 DNA sequence: TGTGCCAGCAGTCCCCCGGGCGCTCCTAACTATGGCTACACCTTC. It codes for CASSPPGAPNYGYTF.

This rearrangement joins TRBV4-2 to TRBJ1-5; the D is unclear. Germline CDR1 reads LGHNA; CDR2 reads YNFKEQ. V lost 6 bases and J lost 4, with 7 bases in between. This CDR3 contains 12 residues. The CDR3, as DNA: TGTGCCAGCAGAGGCCCTAATCAGCCCCAGCATTTT. This gives the protein CASRGPNQPQHF.